The 5 T cell receptor beta chains below were found in one sample sequenced in a study of blood T cell repertoires in COVID-19. Only in-frame clones appear in the TCRdb table, and some are missing; sequencing was by immunoSEQ multiplex PCR. The top ten clones hold over 1% of a sample with roughly 410,000 clones, around 92% of them seen once. Material: peripheral blood. All receptors derive from a man aged 35 to 55 with acute or convalescent COVID-19.

V usage is TRBV2 and J usage is TRBJ1-6; TRBD1 might be the D (6 bases). V lost 4 bases to trimming and J lost 9 bases, with 13 bases between them. The CDR3 covers 14 residues. The germline CDR1 and CDR2 sequences are SNHLY and FYNNEI. The CDR3 DNA follows: TGTGCCAGCAGTGGGTCAGGGGCTGGTTCACCCCTCCACTTT. This encodes CASSGSGAGSPLHF.

The chain recombines TRBV27 with TRBJ2-2; TRBD2 agrees at 10 bases. Trimming took 2 bases from V and 7 from J; bases not matched to a gene: 10. This CDR3 spans 17 amino acids. The germline CDR1 and CDR2 sequences are MNHEY and SMNVEV (reference sequence). CDR3: CASSLIRTSGKGGELFF. The CDR3 bases are TGTGCCAGCAGTTTAATCCGTACTAGCGGGAAGGGCGGGGAGCTGTTTTTT.

This chain links TRBV3-1 (or the pseudogene TRBV3-2) with TRBJ1-5, with TRBD1 identical over 10 bases. The germline gives CDR1 LGHDT, CDR2 YNNKEL (reference sequence). CDR3 length equals 19 residues. V shed 0 bases and J 3 bases; nucleotides not matched to a gene: 11. The CDR3 sequence is CASSQDRWTGGVYNQPQHF. CDR3 in DNA: TGTGCCAGCAGCCAAGATAGGTGGACAGGGGGAGTTTACAATCAGCCCCAGCATTTT.

The CDR3 DNA reads as TGCGCCAGCAGCTTGGCGGGTATCCTCAACACCGGGGAGCTGTTTTTT. Translation: CASSLAGILNTGELFF. The chain couples TRBV5-1 to TRBJ2-2, with D uncertain. The germline V gene has CDR1 SGHRS and CDR2 YFSETQ. Trimming cost V 0 bases and J 2 bases, with 11 bases left between them. The CDR3 covers 16 residues.

This clone was recorded once. The chain links TRBV29-1 to TRBJ2-4; maybe TRBD1 (5 bases). The germline gives CDR1 SQVTM, CDR2 ANQGSEA. This CDR3 region has 14 residues. Trimming stripped 3 bases from V and 6 bases from J, with 15 bases between. The CDR3 DNA is TGCAGCGTTGAGGGGCCCCTTGGCCTAAACATTCAGTACTTC. Translating it yields CSVEGPLGLNIQYF.